This T cell receptor beta chain emerged from a study of circulating and synovial CD4+ cells in juvenile arthritis. Study-wide results and caveats: Overlap with synovium rose as more T cells were sequenced. T cell genome counts differed by at least an order of magnitude between CPL and CD4 samples. These blood cells shared more CDR3 sequences with synovium than bulk blood.

Only in-frame clones appear in the TCRdb table, and some are missing; sequencing was by immunoSEQ multiplex PCR. The table shows tens of thousands of clones, with roughly 94% occurring only once. Trimming left V 5 bases short and J 4 bases short, with 10 bases between. This CDR3 spans 13 amino acids. CDR1 is SGHNT and CDR2 is YYREEE in the germline V gene (reference sequence). Points on this clone: What it recognizes is unknown.

Samples derive from patients with active juvenile idiopathic arthritis. This receptor was identified in a human donor with juvenile idiopathic arthritis. The chain joins TRBV5-4 to TRBJ2-1; perhaps TRBD1 as D (6 bases). Sequenced material: CD4+ T cells from blood. CDR3 sequence (DNA): TGTGCCAGCAGAGGGCAGGGGTACAATGAGCAGTTCTTC. This translates into CASRGQGYNEQFF.